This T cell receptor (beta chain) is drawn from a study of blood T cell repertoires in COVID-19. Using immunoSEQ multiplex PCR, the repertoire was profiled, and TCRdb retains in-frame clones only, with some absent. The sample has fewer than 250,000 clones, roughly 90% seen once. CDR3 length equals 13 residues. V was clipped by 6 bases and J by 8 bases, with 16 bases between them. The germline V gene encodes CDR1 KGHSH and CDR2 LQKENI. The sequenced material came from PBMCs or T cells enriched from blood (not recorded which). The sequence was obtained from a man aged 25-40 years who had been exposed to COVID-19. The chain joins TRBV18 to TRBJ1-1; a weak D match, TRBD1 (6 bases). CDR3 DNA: TGTGCCAGCTCCCCTTCGGGACATCCAGAAGCTTTCTTT. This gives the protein CASSPSGHPEAFF.